Listed here are 20 T cell receptor beta chains from one sample, sequenced in a study of OX40 agonist ivuxolimab in advanced cancers. Sequencing used immunoSEQ multiplex PCR; TCRdb keeps in-frame clones, though not all of them. This sample carries some 50,000 clones, about 88% of them seen once, and the ten largest clones take less than 0.75%. This specimen was CD4+ or CD8+ T cells sorted from blood, taken in a trial of the OX40 agonist ivuxolimab. These receptors were taken from an adult with an advanced solid tumor such as melanoma, head and neck, liver or kidney cancer.

V and J are TRBV10-3 and TRBJ1-1; D is unresolved. The V gene lost 0 bases and the J gene lost 4 bases, with 9 bases spanning the gap. Germline CDR1 is ENHRY and CDR2 is SYGVKD. This CDR3 comprises 14 residues. The CDR3: CAISESTRPTEAFF. In nucleotides, the CDR3 is TGTGCCATCAGTGAGTCGACTCGTCCCACTGAAGCTTTCTTT.

This clone has a handful of counts. This rearrangement joins TRBV7-8 to TRBJ2-7; a weak D match, TRBD1 (5 bases). The CDR3 length is 14 residues. Trimming stripped 5 bases from V and 2 bases from J, with 13 bases between. Germline V CDR1 and CDR2: SGHVS, FQNEAQ. CDR3 nucleotide sequence: TGTGCCAGCAGCGAGGACACTCTAACCTACGAGCAGTACTTC. It encodes CASSEDTLTYEQYF.

The chain employs TRBV4-2 and TRBJ2-7; the match to TRBD1 covers 8 bases. Germline-derived CDR1 and CDR2 are LGHNA and YNFKEQ. V lost 0 bases, J lost 4 bases, and 14 bases stayed unmatched. There are 18 residues in the CDR3. The DNA for the CDR3 is TGTGCCAGCAGCCAAGATCCCCCCGGACAGGGTGGTGTGTACGAGCAGTACTTC. It translates to CASSQDPPGQGGVYEQYF.

The chain links TRBV28 to TRBJ1-2; D may be TRBD1 (5 bases). The CDR3 length is 17 residues. V shed 6 bases and J shed 4 bases, with 24 bases lying between them. CDR1 is MDHEN, CDR2 SYDVKM, per germline. CDR3 sequence: CASSPPRERKLSYGYTF. CDR3 nucleotide sequence: TGTGCCAGCAGCCCCCCCAGGGAGAGGAAACTCAGCTATGGCTACACCTTC.

The rearrangement links TRBV5-1 to TRBJ2-3; 7 bases are shared with TRBD2. CDR1 SGHRS and CDR2 YFSETQ come from the germline V gene. This CDR3 spans 13 amino acids. With V trimmed by 2 bases and J by 3 bases, 0 bases remained unmatched. This chain's CDR3 is CASSLAGTDTQYF. The CDR3 DNA sequence: TGCGCCAGCAGCTTAGCGGGAACAGATACGCAGTATTTT.

This sequence joins TRBV5-4 and TRBJ2-3; D call uncertain. CDR1 and CDR2 from the germline V gene are SGHNT and YYREEE (reference sequence). The V end lost 1 base, the J end lost 2 bases, and 8 bases lay between the germline ends. This CDR3 spans 14 amino acids. CDR3 nucleotide sequence: TGTGCCAGCAGCTTGAGTTCTTTCACAGATACGCAGTATTTT. Amino acids: CASSLSSFTDTQYF.

This rearrangement joins TRBV28 to TRBJ2-7; the match to TRBD2 covers 14 bases. Trimming took 5 bases from V and 4 from J; bases not matched to a gene: 7. The CDR3 consists of 16 residues. The germline V gene encodes CDR1 MDHEN and CDR2 SYDVKM. CDR3 coding DNA: TGTGCCAGCAGTCCCCCGGGACTAGCGGGAGCATACGAGCAGTACTTC. It specifies CASSPPGLAGAYEQYF. The full variable domain, its missing parts supplied by reference TRBV28 and TRBJ2-7, is DVKVTQSSRYLVKRTGEKVFLECVQDMDHENMFWYRQDPGLGLRLIYFSYDVKMKEKGDIPEGYSVSREKKERFSLILESASTNQTSMYLCASSPPGLAGAYEQYFGPGTRLTVT.

This clone was found a few times. The rearrangement uses TRBV6-6 and TRBJ2-1; 9 nucleotides match TRBD1. The CDR3 is 15 residues long. Germline V gene sequence: CDR1 MNHNY, CDR2 SVGAGI (reference sequence). V trimming: 5 bases; J trimming: 7 bases; junction bases outside the gene matches: 9. As DNA, the CDR3 is TGTGCCAGCAGTGCGGACAGGGGAGTTTTGAATGAGCAGTTCTTC. It codes for CASSADRGVLNEQFF.

The chain links TRBV7-9 to TRBJ1-4, with D perhaps matching TRBD1 (5 bases). V was cut by 8 bases and J by 8 bases, with 12 bases left in between. CDR3 length: 12 residues. Germline V gene lookup returns CDR1 SEHNR and CDR2 FQNEAQ (reference sequence). The CDR3 coding sequence is TGTGCCAGCCAACAGGTTGGAGAAAAACTGTTTTTT. Its protein is CASQQVGEKLFF.

The gene calls are TRBV5-4 and TRBJ2-4; 7 nucleotides agree with TRBD2. The germline CDR1 and CDR2 sequences are SGHNT and YYREEE (reference sequence). The CDR3 consists of 17 residues. The V and J ends lost 4 bases and 2 bases, in that order; junction bases with no gene match: 12. The DNA for the CDR3 is TGTGCCAGCAGCGTATTAGGCGGGGGTTCCCCCAAAAACATTCAGTACTTC. Translating gives CASSVLGGGSPKNIQYF.

The rearrangement links TRBV2 to TRBJ1-2; D may be TRBD1 (6 bases). Trimming removed 11 bases from V and 6 bases from J, with 22 bases in between. Germline lookup yields CDR1 SNHLY and CDR2 FYNNEI. The CDR3 runs to 14 residues. The CDR3 region is CALGSQGLGDGYTF. The CDR3 nucleotides are TGTGCCTTAGGATCCCAGGGGCTCGGCGATGGCTACACCTTC.

V usage is TRBV4-1 and J usage is TRBJ2-1; the D gene is possibly TRBD1 (5 bases). The CDR3 sequence is 17 residues long. V was trimmed by 0 bases and J by 7 bases, leaving 19 bases between them. Germline V lookup: CDR1 MGHRA, CDR2 YSYEKL. CDR3: CASSQDGASFRANEQFF. The DNA of the CDR3 is TGCGCCAGCAGCCAAGATGGGGCCTCCTTTAGGGCGAATGAGCAGTTCTTC.

This chain links TRBV19 with TRBJ2-7; TRBD1 matches 12 bases. Germline-derived CDR1 and CDR2 are LNHDA and SQIVND (reference sequence). This CDR3 region has 15 residues. The J segment lost 6 bases and the V segment lost 6 bases, leaving 9 bases of the junction unmatched. The CDR3 reads CASSNNRDRGLEQYF. CDR3 in DNA: TGTGCCAGTAGCAACAACCGGGACAGGGGGCTCGAGCAGTACTTC.

In this sample, this clone turned up a few times. The chain recombines TRBV5-1 with TRBJ1-6; D perhaps matches TRBD1 (5 bases). V was pared by 1 base and J by 9 bases, with 11 bases between. Per germline, CDR1 SGHRS and CDR2 YFSETQ. This CDR3 is 14 amino acids long. The CDR3 sequence: CASSLQGSASPLHF. CDR3 nucleotide sequence: TGCGCCAGCAGCTTGCAGGGATCTGCTTCACCCCTCCACTTT.

The chain has TRBV6-6 and TRBJ1-5; D gene uncertain. CDR3 length: 13 residues. Trimming removed 7 bases from V and 0 bases from J, with 7 bases in between. Germline CDR1 and CDR2: MNHNY and SVGAGI (reference sequence). The CDR3: CASKSNSNQPQHF. In nucleotides, the CDR3 is TGTGCCAGCAAAAGCAATAGCAATCAGCCCCAGCATTTT.

The J gene is TRBJ2-3, the V gene TRBV2, with 8 bases matching TRBD2. Germline assignment: CDR1 SNHLY and CDR2 FYNNEI. This CDR3 has 14 residues. J was trimmed by 4 bases and V by 4 bases; bases with no gene match: 4. The CDR3 DNA is TGTGCCAGCAGTGCCAGCGGGAGTGCAGATACGCAGTATTTT. Translating it yields CASSASGSADTQYF.

This clone occurred a few times. The chain recombines TRBV10-3 with TRBJ1-2; D is unclear. Trimming removed 0 bases from V and 2 bases from J, with 10 bases in between. Germline assignment: CDR1 ENHRY and CDR2 SYGVKD. There are 15 residues in the CDR3. CDR3 coding DNA: TGTGCCATCAGTGAGTCCTTAGGATTCAACTATGGCTACACCTTC. It translates to CAISESLGFNYGYTF.

This chain connects TRBV20-1 to TRBJ2-3; D is unresolved. This CDR3 is built from 11 residues. Germline V gene lookup returns CDR1 DFQATT and CDR2 SNEGSKA (reference sequence). Trimming removed 5 bases at V and 3 bases at J, with 6 bases between. CDR3 protein: CSADSTDTQYF. The DNA for the CDR3 is TGCAGTGCTGATAGTACAGATACGCAGTATTTT.

The rearrangement links TRBV5-1 to TRBJ2-3; 10 bases map to TRBD1. Germline-derived CDR1 and CDR2 are SGHRS and YFSETQ. V shed 4 bases and J 2 bases; nucleotides not matched to a gene: 7. The CDR3 runs 16 residues. Here the CDR3 DNA reads TGCGCCAGCAGCAGAGGGACAGGGGCCACCACAGATACGCAGTATTTT. Protein sequence: CASSRGTGATTDTQYF.

The chain combines TRBV9 with TRBJ2-2; the match to TRBD2 covers 7 bases. Per the germline V gene, CDR1 is SGDLS and CDR2 is YYNGEE. There are 15 residues in the CDR3. Germline trimming cut 1 base from V and 4 bases from J; bases unmatched to any gene: 4. CDR3 DNA: TGTGCCAGCAGCGTATCGCCTAGCGGCACCGGGGAGCTGTTTTTT. Translated, it gives CASSVSPSGTGELFF.